Following are 11 T cell receptor beta chains from one sample sequenced in a study of OX40 agonist ivuxolimab in advanced cancers. The data were produced by immunoSEQ multiplex PCR, yet TCRdb's version contains in-frame clones alone and is incomplete. This sample has about 81,000 clones; around nine tenths occur once, and the top ten carry 0.45% to 0.6%. The sample here was CD4+ or CD8+ T cells sorted from blood, taken in a trial of the OX40 agonist ivuxolimab. The source is an adult with an advanced solid tumor such as melanoma, head and neck, liver or kidney cancer.

The gene calls are TRBV15 and TRBJ1-1, with TRBD1 identical over 9 bases. The V segment lost 5 bases and the J segment 0 bases; nucleotides outside the gene matches: 7. The CDR3 loop spans 16 amino acids. From germline, CDR1 is LNHNV and CDR2 YYDKDF (reference sequence). Written as DNA, the CDR3 is TGTGCCACCAGCCCCCGACAGGGGGGATTGAACACTGAAGCTTTCTTT. Encoded protein: CATSPRQGGLNTEAFF.

The CDR3 nucleotides are TGCAGCGGGTTCGACAGGGGATCCTACGAGCAGTACTTC. It is translated as CSGFDRGSYEQYF. This chain uses TRBV29-1 with TRBJ2-7, with 8 bases fitting TRBD1. Germline CDR1 is SQVTM and CDR2 is ANQGSEA. Trimming at V came to 7 bases and at J to 1 base, leaving 6 bases not matched to a gene. This CDR3 contains 13 residues.

The rearrangement uses TRBV4-2 and TRBJ2-4, with D unresolved. V lost 0 bases to trimming and J lost 6 bases, with 12 bases between them. CDR3 length equals 15 residues. The germline V gene encodes CDR1 LGHNA and CDR2 YNFKEQ. CDR3 amino acids: CASSQELPHGNIQYF. For the CDR3, the DNA is TGTGCCAGCAGCCAAGAGTTACCGCACGGAAACATTCAGTACTTC.

This chain connects TRBV19 to TRBJ2-5, with D maybe TRBD2 (5 bases). The CDR3 extends over 14 amino acids. V shed 3 bases and J shed 1 base, with 9 bases lying between them. Germline CDR1 and CDR2: LNHDA and SQIVND (reference sequence). CDR3 sequence: CASSMWESQETQYF. The CDR3, as DNA: TGTGCCAGTAGTATGTGGGAGTCCCAAGAGACCCAGTACTTC.

This clone appeared once. The CDR3 sequence is CAISDGEGVRDPGANVLTF. As DNA, the CDR3 is TGTGCCATCAGTGACGGGGAGGGGGTTAGGGATCCTGGGGCCAACGTCCTGACTTTC. The chain joins TRBV10-3 to TRBJ2-6; D is perhaps TRBD2 (7 bases). Germline assignment: CDR1 ENHRY and CDR2 SYGVKD. This CDR3 has 19 amino acids. V lost 3 bases and J lost 2, with 20 bases in between.

This chain uses TRBV9 with TRBJ1-2; 11 nucleotides line up with TRBD1. The germline V gene encodes CDR1 SGDLS and CDR2 YYNGEE. CDR3 length equals 17 residues. The ends lost 4 bases at V and 7 bases at J; junction bases unmatched: 15. The CDR3 region is CASSLGDRGKNARGYTF. DNA of the CDR3: TGTGCCAGCAGCTTGGGGGACAGGGGGAAAAATGCGCGTGGCTACACCTTC.

V gene TRBV7-9 combines with J gene TRBJ1-2; possible D gene TRBD1, 5 bases. The germline CDR1 and CDR2 sequences are SEHNR and FQNEAQ (reference sequence). V was cut by 7 bases and J by 2 bases, with 11 bases left in between. There are 13 residues in the CDR3. The CDR3 spells CASTPPGNYGYTF. The CDR3 coding sequence is TGTGCCAGCACCCCTCCAGGGAACTATGGCTACACCTTC.

On this clone: One junction end disagrees with the germline gene, perhaps due to a read error. The chain is built from TRBV14 and TRBJ2-3, with 14 bases fitting TRBD2. Germline lookup yields CDR1 SGHDN and CDR2 FVKESK. This CDR3 has 13 amino acids. CDR3 in amino acids: CASSYDRTSGGNF. DNA of the CDR3: TGTGCCAGCAGCTACGACCGGACTAGCGGGGGGAATTTT. Full variable domain (missing parts from reference TRBV14 and TRBJ2-3): EAGVTQFPSHSVIEKGQTVTLRCDPISGHDNLYWYRRVMGKEIKFLLHFVKESKQDESGMPNNRFLAERTGGTYSTLKVQPAELEDSGVYFCASSYDRTSGGNFGPGTRLTVL.

The V and J genes are TRBV5-6 and TRBJ2-1; possible D gene TRBD2, 5 bases. CDR1 is SGHDT, CDR2 YYEEEE, per germline. V lost 1 base to trimming and J lost 0 bases, with 11 bases between them. There are 16 residues in the CDR3. The CDR3 DNA sequence: TGTGCCAGCAGCTTGTATCGGGATAGCTCCTACAATGAGCAGTTCTTC. Translating gives CASSLYRDSSYNEQFF.

This clone came up a few times. V usage is TRBV7-2 and J usage is TRBJ1-1; D not certain. Germline assignment: CDR1 SGHTA and CDR2 FQGNSA. This CDR3 is built from 12 residues. V dropped 4 bases and J dropped 1 base, with 4 bases sitting between them. In DNA form, the CDR3 reads TGTGCCAGCAGCTCGAGGAACACTGAAGCTTTCTTT. Its translation: CASSSRNTEAFF.

This clone was found a few times. V gene TRBV2 combines with J gene TRBJ1-5; D is ambiguous. Germline assignment: CDR1 SNHLY and CDR2 FYNNEI. The CDR3 consists of 12 residues. Trimming stripped 2 bases from V and 3 bases from J, with 2 bases between. Here the CDR3 DNA reads TGTGCCAGCAGTGAACCCAATCAGCCCCAGCATTTT. The encoded protein is CASSEPNQPQHF.